This T cell receptor beta chain came from a study of blood T cells in healthy people across ages. Points from the study as a whole: A roughly linear fall in TCR beta diversity per million T cells was seen with increasing age. TCR beta diversity correlated strongly with naive T cell percentage.

This clonotype appeared a few times. Its target is unknown. The CDR3 runs 17 residues. Looked up from germline, CDR1 is SGHRS and CDR2 is YFSETQ. The V end was cut by 3 bases, the J end by 5 bases, with 21 bases between. Next came a second PCR, run for about 7 to 12 cycles, which used a sample-barcoded 5' primer along with a J-beta primer mix. TCRdb reanalysed the 5' RACE reads using MiXCR and keeps one entry per CDR3 protein. Among approximately 780,000 distinct CDR3 sequences listed, 20% to 30% were seen once. Donors were systemically healthy Caucasian individuals from Russia aged roughly 6 to 100 years. Each sample provided at least 6 micrograms of extracted total RNA. The data were also submitted as part of a second study, on T cells of mothers and their children.

Sample: blood. The chain is built from TRBV5-1 and TRBJ2-4; D may be TRBD1 (5 bases). This TCR was recovered from a boy aged 5 to 17 in good health. CDR3 loop: CASSSSGRGRGQNIQYF. DNA of the CDR3: TGCGCCAGCAGCTCCTCGGGTAGGGGTAGGGGCCAAAACATTCAGTACTTC.